The text below deals with one T cell receptor (beta chain). The sample is drawn from a study of control samples from healthy donors and cancer patients. Profiled with immunoSEQ multiplex PCR; TCRdb holds only in-frame clones, not every one. The sample lists 65,000 to 90,000 clones, about 89% occurring once. V was clipped by 1 base and J by 6 bases, with 12 bases between them. CDR1 is SGHTA, CDR2 FQGTGA, per germline. The CDR3 consists of 15 residues. V and J are TRBV7-3 and TRBJ2-2; D uncertain. The sequenced sample was blood. This TCR derives from a man aged 45-60 years in good health. CDR3 sequence reads: CASSLNSQKAGELFF. The CDR3 region has the DNA TGTGCCAGCAGCTTAAACTCACAAAAGGCCGGGGAGCTGTTTTTT.